The 26 T cell receptor beta chains reported below all come from one sample, sequenced in a study of T cells in Graves' hyperthyroidism and ophthalmopathy. Using RNA transcripts as the source, TCR beta CDR3 regions were amplified. HTBI primers were the set used in a first-round RT-PCR of the TCR CDR3. TCRdb processed the multiplex PCR reads anew with MiXCR; each CDR3 protein has one entry. The sample lists more than 500,000 distinct CDR3 sequences, 40% to 55% seen once, with over 15% in the top ten. The source material was peripheral blood or thyroid tissue (not recorded which). These receptors originate from an adult woman with Graves' disease, either hyperthyroidism or ophthalmopathy (not recorded which).

This clonotype was picked up a small number of times. The rearrangement uses TRBV2 and TRBJ1-1; the D gene is possibly TRBD1 (6 bases). V was clipped by 3 bases and J by 7 bases, with 9 bases between them. CDR1 and CDR2 (germline): SNHLY, FYNNEI. The CDR3 extends over 12 amino acids. Here the CDR3 reads CASSETGIEAFF. As DNA, the CDR3 is TGTGCCAGCAGTGAGACAGGAATTGAAGCTTTCTTT.

The rearrangement uses TRBV10-3 and TRBJ1-5; D is uncertain. Germline loops: CDR1 ENHRY, CDR2 SYGVKD. V shed 4 bases and J shed 3 bases, with 4 bases lying between them. CDR3 length equals 12 residues. CDR3 DNA: TGTGCCATCAGTGCTTTCAATCAGCCCCAGCATTTT. It encodes CAISAFNQPQHF.

This chain joins TRBV15 and TRBJ2-7; no firm D call. Trimming stripped 0 bases from V and 5 bases from J, with 8 bases between. The germline CDR1 and CDR2 sequences are LNHNV and YYDKDF (reference sequence). The CDR3 loop spans 13 amino acids. The CDR3 here is CATSRDRVDEQYF. The CDR3 DNA reads as TGTGCCACCAGCAGAGACAGAGTCGACGAGCAGTACTTC.

This clonotype was counted once. The rearrangement links TRBV20-1 to TRBJ1-1; TRBD1 might be the D (6 bases). The CDR3 has 14 amino acids. The germline gives CDR1 DFQATT, CDR2 SNEGSKA (reference sequence). V lost 2 bases to trimming and J lost 5 bases, with 15 bases between them. The CDR3 coding sequence is TGCAGTGCTAGAAGGGGCGCAGGGGATACTGAAGCTTTCTTT. Protein product: CSARRGAGDTEAFF.

This clonotype showed up just a few times. This chain uses TRBV28 with TRBJ2-7; a weak D match, TRBD2 (6 bases). Trimming stripped 3 bases from V and 2 bases from J, with 11 bases between. The CDR3 has 14 residues. Germline V gene data show CDR1 as MDHEN and CDR2 as SYDVKM. The CDR3 DNA reads as TGTGCCAGCAGTTTCCGGGACTCTCCCTACGAGCAGTACTTC. Residues: CASSFRDSPYEQYF. Variable domain in full (rest from reference TRBV28 and TRBJ2-7): DVKVTQSSRYLVKRTGEKVFLECVQDMDHENMFWYRQDPGLGLRLIYFSYDVKMKEKGDIPEGYSVSREKKERFSLILESASTNQTSMYLCASSFRDSPYEQYFGPGTRLTVT.

V gene TRBV6-5 combines with J gene TRBJ1-6, with 8 bases matching TRBD1. The CDR3 covers 14 residues. The germline gives CDR1 MNHEY, CDR2 SVGAGI. V was clipped by 2 bases and J by 13 bases; unmatched bases: 7. CDR3 protein: CASSYGTGKRPLHF. CDR3 bases: TGTGCCAGCAGTTACGGGACAGGCAAAAGGCCCCTCCACTTT.

This clonotype was detected many times. This chain links TRBV2 with TRBJ2-7, with TRBD2 matching over 10 bases. CDR1 is SNHLY, CDR2 FYNNEI, per germline. After removal of 5 bases from V and 3 bases from J, the junction contained 7 bases not matched to a gene. The CDR3 is 15 amino acids. The CDR3 here is CASSPGLADYYEQYF. CDR3 nucleotide sequence: TGTGCCAGCAGTCCAGGACTAGCGGACTACTACGAGCAGTACTTC.

The chain has TRBV28 and TRBJ2-7; 10 bases match TRBD1. V lost 4 bases and J lost 1; bases outside the gene matches: 4. CDR3 length equals 15 residues. Germline CDR1 MDHEN, CDR2 SYDVKM. CDR3 loop: CASSSRDRGSYEQYF. CDR3 DNA sequence: TGTGCCAGCAGTTCCCGGGACAGGGGATCCTACGAGCAGTACTTC.

Turning to this clonotype: A much more abundant neighbour one base away suggests this may be a read error. This sequence joins TRBV27 and TRBJ1-6; D unclear. The V end was cut by 7 bases, the J end by 10 bases, with 14 bases between. Germline loops: CDR1 MNHEY, CDR2 SMNVEV (reference sequence). The CDR3 totals 13 residues. This CDR3 reads CASNSGRASPLHF. The CDR3, as DNA: TGTGCCAGCAATTCAGGACGGGCCTCACCCCTCCACTTT.

This rearrangement joins TRBV12-3 or TRBV12-4 to TRBJ2-5; D might be TRBD2 (7 bases). Trimming removed 7 bases at V and 2 bases at J, with 17 bases between. The CDR3 spans 15 residues. The CDR3 DNA reads TGTGCCAGCAACCTTTACGGGGGGCGGCAAGAGACCCAGTACTTC. Translating it yields CASNLYGGRQETQYF.

There are many counts of this clonotype. The rearrangement joins TRBV9 to TRBJ2-7; the match to TRBD1 covers 9 bases. With 3 bases clipped from V and 3 bases from J, the junction kept 4 bases outside the gene matches. Germline V CDR1 and CDR2: SGDLS, YYNGEE. CDR3 length: 14 amino acids. Here the CDR3 reads CASSGGGQGYEQYF. CDR3 sequence (DNA): TGTGCCAGCAGCGGGGGGGGACAGGGCTACGAGCAGTACTTC.

The V gene is TRBV10-3, the J gene TRBJ2-5; unclear D gene. Trimming removed 3 bases at V and 5 bases at J, with 13 bases between. This CDR3 contains 14 residues. Per germline, CDR1 ENHRY and CDR2 SYGVKD. CDR3 DNA: TGTGCCATCAGTGAAATGGGGATGATGGAGACCCAGTACTTC. Encoded protein: CAISEMGMMETQYF.

The V gene is TRBV7-2, the J gene TRBJ1-2; D might be TRBD1 (5 bases). From germline, CDR1 is SGHTA and CDR2 FQGNSA. This CDR3 spans 15 amino acids. Trimming took 4 bases from V and 3 from J, leaving 15 bases between them. The CDR3 nucleotides are TGTGCCAGCAGCTCTATGGGAGGGGCGGACTATGGCTACACCTTC. It encodes CASSSMGGADYGYTF.

The chain combines TRBV5-4 with TRBJ1-2; 11 bases are shared with TRBD1. With V trimmed by 2 bases and J by 6 bases, 3 bases remained unmatched. This CDR3 is 14 amino acids long. The germline gives CDR1 SGHNT, CDR2 YYREEE (reference sequence). The CDR3, as DNA: TGTGCCAGCAGCTTACGGACAGGGGGCAATGGCTACACCTTC. Its translation: CASSLRTGGNGYTF. Filled out from reference TRBV5-4 and TRBJ1-2, the complete variable domain reads ETGVTQSPTHLIKTRGQQVTLRCSSQSGHNTVSWYQQALGQGPQFIFQYYREEENGRGNFPPRFSGLQFPNYSSELNVNALELDDSALYLCASSLRTGGNGYTFGSGTRLTVV.

The chain carries TRBV29-1 and TRBJ2-7; the D gene is possibly TRBD1 (5 bases). The germline V and J ends were trimmed by 6 bases and 2 bases, with 14 bases remaining between them. The CDR3 length is 13 residues. Germline assignment: CDR1 SQVTM and CDR2 ANQGSEA. This CDR3 is CSVGRGQTYEQYF. The CDR3 nucleotides are TGCAGCGTGGGTAGAGGACAAACCTACGAGCAGTACTTC.

The chain is built from TRBV5-1 and TRBJ1-3; no firm D call. Germline V gene sequence: CDR1 SGHRS, CDR2 YFSETQ. The CDR3 loop spans 15 amino acids. With 2 bases removed from V and 4 bases from J, the gap between germline ends came to 13 bases. The CDR3 DNA follows: TGCGCCAGCAGCTTAGACCCGGGGTACGGAAACACCATATATTTT. This codes for CASSLDPGYGNTIYF. The full variable domain, its missing parts supplied by reference TRBV5-1 and TRBJ1-3, is KAGVTQTPRYLIKTRGQQVTLSCSPISGHRSVSWYQQTPGQGLQFLFEYFSETQRNKGNFPGRFSGRQFSNSRSEMNVSTLELGDSALYLCASSLDPGYGNTIYFGEGSWLTVV.

This clonotype was seen at least ten times. This rearrangement joins TRBV5-1 to TRBJ2-7; 7 bases map to TRBD1. With 4 bases clipped from V and 3 bases from J, the junction kept 7 bases outside the gene matches. Germline loops: CDR1 SGHRS, CDR2 YFSETQ. The CDR3 covers 14 residues. The CDR3 nucleotides are TGCGCCAGCAGCACGGGACAGAACTACTACGAGCAGTACTTC. Residues: CASSTGQNYYEQYF.

The chain carries TRBV2 and TRBJ2-3, with no clear D. V shed 8 bases and J shed 10 bases, with 16 bases lying between them. Germline-derived CDR1 and CDR2 are SNHLY and FYNNEI. The CDR3 runs to 12 residues. The DNA for the CDR3 is TGTGCCAGCCAAAATGTTGGGGTTGCGCAGTATTTT. This sequence encodes CASQNVGVAQYF.

About this clonotype: Given the absence of the conserved phenylalanine or tryptophan at the CDR3 end, a read error is likely. It is unclear where the CDR3 begins or ends on the DNA, so no DNA is shown, and the CDR3 is as TCRdb lists it. The rearrangement joins TRBV5-1 to TRBJ1-2; the table's D call of TRBD1 was not tested on the DNA. Germline V gives CDR1 SGHRS, CDR2 YFSETQ. Both ends counted, the CDR3 spans 13 residues. This CDR3 reads CASSTTGQGKHGV.

Comments on this clonotype: A read error may produce the germline difference seen at one junction end. V usage is TRBV7-3 and J usage is TRBJ2-2, with D unclear. The germline gives CDR1 SGHTA, CDR2 FQGTGA. This CDR3 contains 8 residues. The CDR3 protein is CASSLASF. The DNA for the CDR3 is TGTGCCAGCAGCTTAGCCTCTTTT.

This clonotype was counted ten times or more. This chain joins TRBV5-1 and TRBJ1-1; 8 nucleotides agree with TRBD1. The trim removed 4 bases at V and 5 bases at J, leaving 7 bases unmatched. The CDR3 runs to 14 residues. The germline gives CDR1 SGHRS, CDR2 YFSETQ. The chain's CDR3 is CASSRGQDLTEAFF. The CDR3, as DNA: TGCGCCAGCAGCCGGGGACAGGACCTGACTGAAGCTTTCTTT.

This clonotype was seen repeatedly, ten times or more. This sequence joins TRBV6-6 and TRBJ2-7; D is perhaps TRBD2 (5 bases). Germline loops: CDR1 MNHNY, CDR2 SVGAGI (reference sequence). Trimming pared 5 bases from V and 3 bases from J, leaving 8 bases between. CDR3 length: 12 amino acids. The CDR3 coding sequence is TGTGCCAGCAGTCCCGGGATCTACGAGCAGTACTTC. Translated, it gives CASSPGIYEQYF.

The gene calls are TRBV2 and TRBJ2-7, with D hard to call. This CDR3 is 10 amino acids long. CDR1 and CDR2 (germline): SNHLY, FYNNEI. In nucleotides, the CDR3 is TGTGTCGGAGTTGCTGTCGAGCAGTACTTC. This gives the protein CVGVAVEQYF. Full variable domain (rest looked up from reference TRBV2 and TRBJ2-7): EPEVTQTPSHQVTQMGQEVILRCVPISNHLYFYWYRQILGQKVEFLVSFYNNEISEKSEIFDDQFSVERPDGSNFTLKIRSTKLEDSAMYFCVGVAVEQYFGPGTRLTVT.

The V call is TRBV10-3, the J call TRBJ2-7; D unresolved. This CDR3 is built from 13 residues. Germline V gives CDR1 ENHRY, CDR2 SYGVKD. The V end was cut by 2 bases, the J end by 0 bases, with 5 bases between. The CDR3 DNA reads TGTGCCATCAGTGAGCCCGGCTCCTACGAGCAGTACTTC. Its translation is CAISEPGSYEQYF.

The chain recombines TRBV7-9 with TRBJ1-1; D call uncertain. The germline V gene has CDR1 SEHNR and CDR2 FQNEAQ (reference sequence). Trimming cost V 1 base and J 3 bases, with 12 bases left between them. This CDR3 is built from 15 residues. CDR3 bases: TGTGCCAGCAGCTTAGGAGGGCGGGGATACACTGAAGCTTTCTTT. It encodes CASSLGGRGYTEAFF.

This clonotype was detected only once. This sequence joins TRBV2 and TRBJ2-5; no clear D. V dropped 8 bases and J dropped 2 bases, with 6 bases sitting between them. The CDR3 loop spans 11 amino acids. Per germline, CDR1 SNHLY and CDR2 FYNNEI. CDR3 in amino acids: CASAKQETQYF. CDR3 sequence (DNA): TGTGCCAGCGCAAAACAAGAGACCCAGTACTTC.